Listed here is a single TCR beta chain. Its antigen is not known. This record belongs to a study of cytomegalovirus exposure and HLA in healthy donors. Study findings and constraints: Investigators reported around 150 TCR beta chains as tied to cytomegalovirus. Analysis was carried out at a later point, and it linked a missense DCLRE1C variant to TCR beta V- and J-gene trimming.

Germline V lookup: CDR1 LNHDA, CDR2 SQIVND (reference sequence). V lost 4 bases and J lost 5, with 17 bases in between. CDR3 length: 15 residues. The primer mix had 60 Vbeta and 13 Jbeta primers. Sequenced by immunoSEQ multiplex PCR; TCRdb stores in-frame clones only, minus some. Altogether 90,000 to 95,000 clones are present, more than 70% being singletons, with the ten largest covering 2% to 2.5%. The receptor was isolated from a man aged 18 to 29 in good health and CMV-seronegative. Source material: PBMCs. The V and J genes are TRBV19 and TRBJ2-5, with D perhaps matching TRBD1 (6 bases). CDR3 DNA sequence: TGTGCCAGTAGTACCATACAGGGTGTCGGGGAGACCCAGTACTTC. Translating it yields CASSTIQGVGETQYF.